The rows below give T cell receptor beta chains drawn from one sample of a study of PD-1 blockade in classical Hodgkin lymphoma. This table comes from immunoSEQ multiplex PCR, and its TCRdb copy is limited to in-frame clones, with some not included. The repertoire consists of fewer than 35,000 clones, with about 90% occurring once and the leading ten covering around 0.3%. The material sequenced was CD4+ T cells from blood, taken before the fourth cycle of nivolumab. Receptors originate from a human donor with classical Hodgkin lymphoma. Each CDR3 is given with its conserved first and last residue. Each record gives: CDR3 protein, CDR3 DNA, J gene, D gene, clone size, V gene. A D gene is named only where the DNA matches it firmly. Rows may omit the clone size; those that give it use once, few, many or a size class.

CASSLALGDGELFF	TGCGCCAGCAGCTTGGCGTTAGGGGACGGAGAACTGTTTTTT	TRBJ2-2	NA	NA	TRBV5-1
CASSLAGASTDTQYF	TGTGCCAGCAGTTTAGCGGGAGCCAGCACAGATACGCAGTATTTT	TRBJ2-3	TRBD2	NA	TRBV27
CASSFPESSYNEQFF	TGTGCCAGCAGTTTCCCGGAGAGCTCCTACAATGAGCAGTTCTTC	TRBJ2-1	NA	NA	TRBV28
CASSLANRGASSYNEQFF	TGTGCCAGCAGCTTAGCTAATCGGGGGGCCAGCTCCTACAATGAGCAGTTCTTC	TRBJ2-1	NA	NA	TRBV7-2
CASSNAGKAKNIQYF	TGTGCCAGTAGTAACGCCGGGAAAGCCAAAAACATTCAGTACTTC	TRBJ2-4	NA	NA	TRBV19
CASSGDTHEQYF	TGTGCCAGCAGTGGGGACACCCACGAGCAGTACTTC	TRBJ2-7	NA	NA	TRBV2
CASSEFRVYGYTF	TGTGCCAGCAGTGAATTCAGGGTTTATGGCTACACCTTC	TRBJ1-2	NA	few	TRBV6-1
CASKGGAGRLTEAFF	TGTGCCAGCAAGGGGGGCGCAGGTCGGCTAACTGAAGCTTTCTTT	TRBJ1-1	NA	NA	TRBV2
CASSLEEAGGYEQYF	TGTGCCAGCAGCTTAGAGGAGGCCGGAGGCTACGAGCAGTACTTC	TRBJ2-7	NA	NA	TRBV7-9
CAWSSRVDTQYF	TGTGCCTGGAGCTCTAGGGTAGATACGCAGTATTTT	TRBJ2-3	NA	once	TRBV30
CAWSGGRKNEKLFF	TGTGCCTGGAGCGGGGGACGGAAGAATGAAAAACTGTTTTTT	TRBJ1-4	NA	NA	TRBV30
CASSLDGVRRSEQYF	TGCGCCAGCAGCTTGGATGGGGTGCGCCGGTCCGAGCAGTACTTC	TRBJ2-7	NA	NA	TRBV5-1
CASSNQGVSETQYF	TGTGCCAGCAGTAACCAAGGGGTCTCGGAGACCCAGTACTTC	TRBJ2-5	NA	NA	TRBV6-5
CASSLRQNYNEQFF	TGCGCCAGCAGCTTACGGCAAAATTACAATGAGCAGTTCTTC	TRBJ2-1	NA	NA	TRBV5-1
CASSLLGGGYEQYF	TGCGCCAGCAGCTTGCTCGGGGGCGGCTACGAGCAGTACTTC	TRBJ2-7	NA	NA	TRBV5-1
CASSIDPLQQQYF	TGTGCCAGTAGTATAGATCCGTTACAACAGCAGTACTTC	TRBJ2-7	NA	NA	TRBV19
CATSRDMGGYGYTF	TGTGCCACCAGCAGAGATATGGGAGGGTATGGCTACACCTTC	TRBJ1-2	NA	NA	TRBV15
CASSFKGGNEKLFF	TGTGCCAGCAGCTTCAAGGGCGGTAATGAAAAACTGTTTTTT	TRBJ1-4	NA	NA	TRBV5-6
CASSADRGGYLMNTEAFF	TGTGCCAGCAGTGCCGACCGGGGGGGGTATCTTATGAACACTGAAGCTTTCTTT	TRBJ1-1	NA	NA	TRBV6-1
CASSYSSGMYQETQYF	TGTGCCAGCAGTTACTCCAGCGGGATGTACCAAGAGACCCAGTACTTC	TRBJ2-5	TRBD2	NA	TRBV6-5
CAISVSAEREQYF	TGTGCCATCAGTGTCAGTGCCGAGCGGGAGCAGTACTTC	TRBJ2-7	NA	NA	TRBV10-3
CASSSWTQGRADTQYF	TGTGCCAGCAGCTCGTGGACCCAAGGAAGGGCAGATACGCAGTATTTT	TRBJ2-3	NA	NA	TRBV5-4
CAWSGQGITEAFF	TGTGCCTGGAGTGGACAGGGGATCACTGAAGCTTTCTTT	TRBJ1-1	TRBD1	NA	TRBV30
CASDYDGSGANVLTF	TGTGCCAGCGACTATGACGGCTCTGGGGCCAACGTCCTGACTTTC	TRBJ2-6	NA	NA	TRBV6-6
CASRLTSGTQETQYF	TGCGCCAGCAGATTGACTAGCGGAACGCAAGAGACCCAGTACTTC	TRBJ2-5	TRBD2	NA	TRBV5-1
CASSIRRNTEAFF	TGTGCCAGCAGTATTAGGAGGAACACTGAAGCTTTCTTT	TRBJ1-1	NA	once	TRBV2
CASSLRTYEQYF	TGTGCCAGCAGCCTGCGGACCTACGAGCAGTACTTC	TRBJ2-7	NA	NA	TRBV7-9
CASSLERATHQAGELFF	TGCGCCAGCAGCTTGGAGCGGGCGACCCACCAGGCCGGGGAGCTGTTTTTT	TRBJ2-2	NA	NA	TRBV5-1
CASSLSQGRATGELFF	TGTGCCAGCAGTTTGTCGCAGGGAAGGGCCACCGGGGAGCTGTTTTTT	TRBJ2-2	NA	NA	TRBV28
CASSPQPRQGYTEAFF	TGCGCCAGCAGCCCCCAACCAAGACAGGGCTACACTGAAGCTTTCTTT	TRBJ1-1	TRBD1	NA	TRBV5-1
CASSYVSSYEQYF	TGTGCCAGCAGCTACGTCTCTTCCTACGAGCAGTACTTC	TRBJ2-7	NA	few	TRBV7-8
CASSLAGSIANYGYTF	TGTGCCAGCAGTTTGGCGGGGTCGATAGCTAACTATGGCTACACCTTC	TRBJ1-2	NA	NA	TRBV27
CASSSTKRRGNEQFF	TGTGCCAGCAGCTCGACGAAGCGCCGGGGCAATGAGCAGTTCTTC	TRBJ2-1	NA	NA	TRBV11-1
CASSQDLGTYGYTF	TGCGCCAGCAGCCAAGATCTGGGGACCTATGGCTACACCTTC	TRBJ1-2	NA	once	TRBV4-1
CASSPRTAGNQPQHF	TGTGCCAGCAGCCCTAGGACAGCAGGCAATCAGCCCCAGCATTTT	TRBJ1-5	NA	NA	TRBV5-6
CAIKRASGPYEQYF	TGTGCCATCAAGAGGGCTAGCGGGCCCTACGAGCAGTACTTC	TRBJ2-7	TRBD2	once	TRBV10-3
CAWGSGARGTDTQYF	TGTGCCTGGGGTTCCGGGGCCCGGGGCACAGATACGCAGTATTTT	TRBJ2-3	NA	NA	TRBV30
CASSPGGVYRSEQFF	TGTGCCAGCAGCCCCGGGGGGGTTTACCGGTCTGAGCAGTTCTTC	TRBJ2-1	TRBD2	once	TRBV7-2
CASSANRGLFEETQYF	TGTGCCAGCAGCGCAAACAGGGGGCTGTTTGAAGAGACCCAGTACTTC	TRBJ2-5	TRBD1	NA	TRBV5-5
CASSSSWGQGIGGYTF	TGTGCCAGCAGTTCCTCCTGGGGACAGGGGATCGGTGGCTACACCTTC	TRBJ1-2	TRBD1	few	TRBV6-5
CASSEVQEEKLFF	TGTGCCAGCAGTGAAGTCCAGGAGGAAAAACTGTTTTTT	TRBJ1-4	NA	once	TRBV6-1
CASSLTPGGVNNEQFF	TGTGCCAGCAGCTTAACCCCCGGCGGGGTCAACAATGAGCAGTTCTTC	TRBJ2-1	NA	NA	TRBV7-3
CASSFRGGDNEQFF	TGTGCCAGCAGCTTTAGGGGGGGGGACAATGAGCAGTTCTTC	TRBJ2-1	NA	NA	TRBV5-4
CASSLRGYEQYF	TGTGCCAGCAGCCTCAGGGGCTACGAGCAGTACTTC	TRBJ2-7	NA	once	TRBV7-9
CASSKREGGRTYEQYF	TGTGCCAGCAGCAAAAGGGAAGGGGGTAGAACCTACGAGCAGTACTTC	TRBJ2-7	NA	NA	TRBV21-1
CASSPLAGGPDTQYF	TGCGCCAGCAGTCCCTTAGCGGGAGGCCCAGATACGCAGTATTTT	TRBJ2-3	TRBD2	NA	TRBV10-1
CASSYDINSYEQYF	TGTGCCAGCAGCTACGACATAAACTCCTACGAGCAGTACTTC	TRBJ2-7	NA	once	TRBV5-4
CASSESAYEQYF	TGTGCCAGCAGTGAGAGCGCCTACGAGCAGTACTTC	TRBJ2-7	NA	NA	TRBV6-1